Listed here is a single T cell receptor beta chain. Measured with immunoSEQ multiplex PCR; TCRdb has only the in-frame clones, and not every one. The sample consists of 75,000 to 95,000 clones, 96% of them appearing once. The sample is drawn from a study of technical replicates of blood from four donors. The CDR3 consists of 14 residues. Germline CDR1 reads SEHNR; CDR2 reads FQNEAQ (reference sequence). V dropped 5 bases and J dropped 1; count of bases not matched to a gene: 4. The clonotype originates from a human donor in good health. The genes are TRBV7-9 and TRBJ1-1; TRBD1 agrees at 7 bases. Sequences were obtained from T cells isolated from PBMCs. The CDR3 DNA reads TGTGCCAGCAGCCGACAGGGCGCGAACACTGAAGCTTTCTTT. Protein sequence: CASSRQGANTEAFF.